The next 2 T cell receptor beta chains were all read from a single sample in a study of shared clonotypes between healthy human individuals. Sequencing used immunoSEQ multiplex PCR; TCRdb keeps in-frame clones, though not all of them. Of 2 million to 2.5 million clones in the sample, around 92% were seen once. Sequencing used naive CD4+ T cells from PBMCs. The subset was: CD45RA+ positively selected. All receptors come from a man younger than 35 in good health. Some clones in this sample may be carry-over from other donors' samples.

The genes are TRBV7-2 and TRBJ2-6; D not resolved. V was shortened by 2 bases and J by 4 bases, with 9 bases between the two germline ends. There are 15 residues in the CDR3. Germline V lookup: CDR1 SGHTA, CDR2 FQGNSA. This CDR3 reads CASSLTRPGANVLTF. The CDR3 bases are TGTGCCAGCAGCTTAACAAGGCCCGGGGCCAACGTCCTGACTTTC.

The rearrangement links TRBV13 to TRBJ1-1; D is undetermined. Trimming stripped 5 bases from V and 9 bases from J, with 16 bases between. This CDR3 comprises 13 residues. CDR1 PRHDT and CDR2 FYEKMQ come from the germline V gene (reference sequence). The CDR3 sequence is CASSRRESGKAFF. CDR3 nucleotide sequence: TGTGCCAGCAGCCGGAGGGAATCCGGTAAAGCTTTCTTT.